This record looks at one T cell receptor (beta chain) sequence and its context. TCRdb re-analysed the RT-PCR reads in MiXCR, keeping a single row per CDR3 protein. The data show about 410,000 distinct CDR3 sequences, 16% seen once. This sample is drawn from a study of patients and donors after allogeneic stem cell transplantation. The CDR3 consists of 15 residues. CDR1 is LGHDT, CDR2 YNNKEL, per germline (reference sequence). V gave up 4 bases and J gave up 5 bases; unmatched junction bases: 9. The rearrangement joins TRBV3-1 to TRBJ2-5, with TRBD2 matching over 8 bases. The receptor was isolated from a human donor who was either an allogeneic HSCT recipient or a stem cell or donor lymphocyte infusion donor (not recorded which). It is not recorded whose cells these are; they may come from a transplant donor. The sequenced sample was blood, either unsorted or a sorted T cell fraction (not recorded which). DNA of the CDR3: TGTGCCAGCAGCCCCCCGCGAGGCGGGGGGGAGACCCAGTACTTC. It codes for CASSPPRGGGETQYF.